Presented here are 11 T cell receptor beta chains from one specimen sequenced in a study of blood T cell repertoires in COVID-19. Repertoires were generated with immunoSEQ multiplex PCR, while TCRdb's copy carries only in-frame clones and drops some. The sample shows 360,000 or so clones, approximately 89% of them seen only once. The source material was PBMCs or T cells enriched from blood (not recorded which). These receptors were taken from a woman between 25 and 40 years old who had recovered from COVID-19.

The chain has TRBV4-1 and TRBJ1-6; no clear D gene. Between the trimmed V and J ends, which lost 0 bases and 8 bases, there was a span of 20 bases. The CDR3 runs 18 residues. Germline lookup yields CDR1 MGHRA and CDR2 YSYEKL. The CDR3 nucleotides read TGCGCCAGCAGCCAAGATTTTAGGCGGGCTTCCCGGGATTCACCCCTCCACTTT. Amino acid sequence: CASSQDFRRASRDSPLHF.

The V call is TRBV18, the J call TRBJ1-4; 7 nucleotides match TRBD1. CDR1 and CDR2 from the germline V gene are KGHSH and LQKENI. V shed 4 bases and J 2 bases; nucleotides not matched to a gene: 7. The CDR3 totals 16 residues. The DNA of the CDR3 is TGTGCCAGCTCACGCAACAGGGGTACGACTAATGAAAAACTGTTTTTT. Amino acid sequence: CASSRNRGTTNEKLFF.

Here the CDR3 DNA reads TGTGCCAGTAAACCTGGTGGCAGAAACACTGAAGCTTTCTTT. This sequence encodes CASKPGGRNTEAFF. This chain links TRBV19 with TRBJ1-1, with no clear D. The V end lost 7 bases, the J end lost 2 bases, and 14 bases lay between the germline ends. The CDR3 length is 14 residues. Germline lookup yields CDR1 LNHDA and CDR2 SQIVND (reference sequence).

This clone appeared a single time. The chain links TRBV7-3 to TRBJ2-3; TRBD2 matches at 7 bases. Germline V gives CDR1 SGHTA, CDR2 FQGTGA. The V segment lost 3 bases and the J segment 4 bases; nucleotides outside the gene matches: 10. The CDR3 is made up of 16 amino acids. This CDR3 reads CASSFPLGGLADTQYF. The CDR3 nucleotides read TGTGCCAGCAGCTTCCCATTGGGGGGGTTGGCAGATACGCAGTATTTT.

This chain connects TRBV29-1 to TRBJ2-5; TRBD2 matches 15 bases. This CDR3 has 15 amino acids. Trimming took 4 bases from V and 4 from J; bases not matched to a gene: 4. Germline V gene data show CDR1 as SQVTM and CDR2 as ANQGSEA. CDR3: CSVGGLAGGGETQYF. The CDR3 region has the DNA TGCAGCGTTGGGGGACTAGCGGGAGGTGGAGAGACCCAGTACTTC.

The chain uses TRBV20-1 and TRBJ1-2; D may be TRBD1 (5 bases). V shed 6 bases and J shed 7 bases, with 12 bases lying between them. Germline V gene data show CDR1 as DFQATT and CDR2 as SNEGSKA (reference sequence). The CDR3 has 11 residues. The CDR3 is CSAGGSGGYTF. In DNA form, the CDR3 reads TGCAGTGCGGGGGGTTCCGGTGGCTACACCTTC.

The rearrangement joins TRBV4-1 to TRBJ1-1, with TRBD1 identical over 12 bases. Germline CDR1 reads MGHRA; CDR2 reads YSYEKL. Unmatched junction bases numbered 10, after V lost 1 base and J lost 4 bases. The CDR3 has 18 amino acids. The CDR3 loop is CASSQVPGQGAVLTEAFF. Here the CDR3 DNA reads TGCGCCAGCAGCCAAGTCCCGGGACAGGGGGCGGTTCTCACTGAAGCTTTCTTT.

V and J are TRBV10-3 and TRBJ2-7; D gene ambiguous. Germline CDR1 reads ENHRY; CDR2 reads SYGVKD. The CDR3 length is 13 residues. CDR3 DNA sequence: TGTGCTATCTTTGATGAGTTACGGTACGAGCAGTACTTC. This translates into CAIFDELRYEQYF.

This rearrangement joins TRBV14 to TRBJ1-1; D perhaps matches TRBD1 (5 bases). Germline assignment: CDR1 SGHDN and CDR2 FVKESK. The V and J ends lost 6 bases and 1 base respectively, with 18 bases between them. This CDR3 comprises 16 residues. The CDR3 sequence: CASSRPGIQGNTEAFF. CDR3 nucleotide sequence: TGTGCCAGCAGTCGACCAGGGATCCAAGGGAACACTGAAGCTTTCTTT. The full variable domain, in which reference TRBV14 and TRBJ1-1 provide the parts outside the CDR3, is EAGVTQFPSHSVIEKGQTVTLRCDPISGHDNLYWYRRVMGKEIKFLLHFVKESKQDESGMPNNRFLAERTGGTYSTLKVQPAELEDSGVYFCASSRPGIQGNTEAFFGQGTRLTVV.

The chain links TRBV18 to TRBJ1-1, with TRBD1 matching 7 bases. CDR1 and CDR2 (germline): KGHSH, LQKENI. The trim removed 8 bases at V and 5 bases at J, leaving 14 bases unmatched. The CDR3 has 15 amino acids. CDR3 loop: CASRIRGLERTEAFF. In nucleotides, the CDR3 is TGTGCCAGCCGTATAAGGGGGCTGGAGAGAACTGAAGCTTTCTTT.

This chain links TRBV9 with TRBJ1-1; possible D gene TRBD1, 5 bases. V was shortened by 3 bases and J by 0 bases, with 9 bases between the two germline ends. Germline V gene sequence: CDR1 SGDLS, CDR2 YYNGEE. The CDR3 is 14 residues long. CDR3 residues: CASSAGLMNTEAFF. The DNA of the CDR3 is TGTGCCAGCAGCGCGGGACTTATGAACACTGAAGCTTTCTTT.